These T cell receptor beta chains were read from a single sample in a study of T cell changes during pregnancy in multiple sclerosis. The assay was immunoSEQ multiplex PCR, and TCRdb's table has in-frame clones only and misses some. The sample has just over 20,000 clones; roughly 90% are singletons. This sample comprised CD8+ T cells from peripheral blood mononuclear cells, obtained in the second trimester of pregnancy. The origin of the receptors is a female donor in good health, enrolled as a control in a pregnancy study. Each CDR3 is given with its conserved first and last residue. A D gene is named only where the DNA matches it firmly. Clone size, where shown, is once, few, many, or a class for clones that have expanded.

clone size	D gene	J gene	V gene	CDR3 protein	CDR3 DNA
large	NA	TRBJ1-5	TRBV19	CASSIGGELNRVGQPQHF	TGTGCCAGTAGTATTGGGGGGGAATTGAACAGGGTAGGACAGCCCCAGCATTTT
few	TRBD2	TRBJ2-7	TRBV6-1	CASSDHGREGYEQYF	TGTGCCAGCAGTGATCATGGCAGGGAGGGATACGAGCAGTACTTC
NA	NA	TRBJ2-7	TRBV7-8	CASSLSAGPSYEQYF	TGTGCCAGCAGCTTATCAGCGGGCCCCTCCTACGAGCAGTACTTC
NA	TRBD2	TRBJ2-1	TRBV28	CASSLPGLAGGVKFF	TGTGCCAGCAGTTTACCGGGACTAGCGGGAGGGGTTAAGTTCTTC
NA	TRBD2	TRBJ2-7	TRBV7-6	CASSLDPAGIYEQYF	TGTGCCAGCAGCTTAGACCCAGCGGGGATCTACGAGCAGTACTTC
NA	TRBD2	TRBJ2-1	TRBV15	CATSNQRESDEQFF	TGTGCCACCAGCAACCAGCGGGAGTCCGATGAGCAGTTCTTC
once	NA	TRBJ1-1	TRBV6-1	CASSQGHLNTEAFF	TGTGCCAGCAGCCAGGGACATCTTAACACTGAAGCTTTCTTT
few	TRBD2	TRBJ2-5	TRBV6-5	CASSYSGTSGQETQYF	TGTGCCAGCAGTTACTCCGGGACTAGCGGGCAAGAGACCCAGTACTTC
NA	NA	TRBJ2-4	TRBV4-3	CASSQLPPGEGNIQYF	TGCGCCAGCAGCCAATTACCACCGGGGGAAGGCAACATTCAGTACTTC
NA	NA	TRBJ1-2	TRBV2	CASSVTGNYGYTF	TGTGCCAGCAGCGTAACAGGGAACTATGGCTACACCTTC
NA	NA	TRBJ1-5	TRBV19	CASSIGGQPQHF	TGTGCCAGTAGTATTGGAGGTCAGCCCCAGCATTTT
NA	NA	TRBJ1-1	TRBV27	CASSLSGRGGTEAFF	TGTGCCAGCAGTTTATCGGGCCGCGGGGGGACTGAAGCTTTCTTT
NA	NA	TRBJ1-5	TRBV28	CASSFYSNQPQHF	TGTGCCAGCAGTTTCTATAGCAATCAGCCCCAGCATTTT
NA	TRBD2	TRBJ2-5	TRBV5-1	CASSPGLAGEETQYF	TGCGCCAGCAGCCCGGGACTAGCGGGGGAAGAGACCCAGTACTTC
NA	TRBD1	TRBJ1-3	TRBV5-5	CASSVRDRGRSSTGNTIYF	TGTGCCAGCAGCGTACGGGACAGGGGGCGCAGTTCCACTGGAAACACCATATATTTT
NA	TRBD1	TRBJ1-4	TRBV15	CATSRFGTGGDEKLFF	TGTGCCACCAGCAGATTCGGGACAGGGGGCGATGAAAAACTGTTTTTT
NA	TRBD2	TRBJ2-4	TRBV30	CAWEGLAGGLLYF	TGTGCCTGGGAGGGACTAGCGGGAGGTTTGTTGTACTTC
NA	NA	TRBJ2-1	TRBV7-9	CASSQPLADEQFF	TGTGCCAGCAGCCAACCCCTAGCAGATGAGCAGTTCTTC
NA	TRBD2	TRBJ2-7	TRBV30	CAWSHGRGLAGSYEQYF	TGTGCCTGGAGTCACGGGCGGGGACTAGCGGGTTCCTACGAGCAGTACTTC
NA	NA	TRBJ2-2	TRBV27	CASSWGQSVGELFF	TGTGCCAGCAGTTGGGGACAAAGTGTTGGGGAGCTGTTTTTT
NA	NA	TRBJ1-3	TRBV28	CASSLTLIGNTIYF	TGTGCCAGCAGTTTAACTCTCATTGGAAACACCATATATTTT
NA	TRBD2	TRBJ2-7	TRBV27	CASSLRRGVTSGRTGSSYEQYF	TGTGCCAGCAGTTTACGAAGGGGCGTCACTAGCGGGAGGACCGGAAGCTCCTACGAGCAGTACTTC
NA	TRBD2	TRBJ2-1	TRBV9	CASSVPSQPTSGRDEQFF	TGTGCCAGCAGCGTTCCTTCGCAGCCGACTAGCGGGAGGGATGAGCAGTTCTTC
once	NA	TRBJ2-2	TRBV11-3	CASSLTAGTGELFF	TGTGCCAGCAGCTTGACAGCAGGCACCGGGGAGCTGTTTTTT
NA	TRBD1	TRBJ2-5	TRBV9	CASSANWDRGEETQYF	TGTGCCAGCAGCGCCAATTGGGACAGGGGGGAGGAGACCCAGTACTTC
NA	NA	TRBJ1-3	TRBV5-4	CASSLSGTGNTIYF	TGTGCCAGCAGCTTGAGCGGGACTGGAAACACCATATATTTT
NA	NA	TRBJ2-3	TRBV7-7	CASSPLQNTDTQYF	TGTGCTAGCAGCCCCCTCCAGAACACAGATACGCAGTATTTT
NA	TRBD2	TRBJ2-7	TRBV4-1	CASSHETSGGPYEQYF	TGCGCCAGCAGCCATGAGACTAGCGGGGGTCCTTACGAGCAGTACTTC
once	TRBD1	TRBJ2-7	TRBV7-8	CASSRDRTLDEQYF	TGTGCCAGCAGCCGGGACAGGACGCTGGACGAGCAGTACTTC
NA	TRBD2	TRBJ2-1	TRBV6-6	CASSYSGGSSYNEQFF	TGTGCCAGCAGTTACTCAGGCGGGAGCTCCTACAATGAGCAGTTCTTC
NA	TRBD1	TRBJ2-7	TRBV27	CASSLAGGANEQYF	TGTGCCAGCAGTTTAGCAGGGGGCGCAAACGAGCAGTACTTC
NA	NA	TRBJ2-1	TRBV28	CASSPGYNEQFF	TGTGCCAGCAGCCCAGGGTACAATGAGCAGTTCTTC
once	TRBD1	TRBJ1-1	TRBV9	CASSTGTGNTEAFF	TGTGCCAGCAGCACAGGGACAGGGAACACTGAAGCTTTCTTT
NA	TRBD2	TRBJ2-7	TRBV13	CASSLGTSGSTYEQYF	TGTGCCAGCAGCCTAGGGACTAGCGGTTCTACCTACGAGCAGTACTTC
NA	TRBD1	TRBJ2-7	TRBV19	CASSAGQGGIYEQYF	TGTGCCAGTAGTGCGGGACAGGGGGGAATCTACGAGCAGTACTTC
NA	NA	TRBJ1-4	TRBV6-1	CASSEGGENEKLFF	TGTGCCAGCAGTGAAGGCGGGGAAAACGAAAAACTGTTTTTT
NA	NA	TRBJ2-3	TRBV9	CASSVVDGLTDTQYF	TGTGCCAGCAGCGTAGTGGACGGACTCACAGATACGCAGTATTTT
NA	TRBD2	TRBJ2-1	TRBV10-3	CAISEGLAGSEGYNEQFF	TGTGCCATCAGTGAAGGACTAGCGGGATCCGAGGGCTACAATGAGCAGTTCTTC
few	NA	TRBJ2-3	TRBV28	CASSSPSEKYTDTQYF	TGTGCCAGCAGTTCCCCTAGCGAGAAGTACACAGATACGCAGTATTTT
NA	NA	TRBJ2-1	TRBV13	CASSLEGGVYEQFF	TGTGCCAGCAGCTTAGAAGGAGGGGTCTATGAGCAGTTCTTC
NA	NA	TRBJ2-7	TRBV11-2	CASSLGGRELLEQYF	TGTGCCAGCAGCTTAGGAGGTAGGGAGTTACTCGAGCAGTACTTC
NA	TRBD2	TRBJ2-1	TRBV19	CASSIWASGGNNEQFF	TGTGCCAGTAGTATATGGGCTAGCGGGGGTAACAATGAGCAGTTCTTC
NA	NA	TRBJ2-7	TRBV19	CASSPETASYEQYF	TGTGCCAGTAGTCCCGAGACAGCTTCCTACGAGCAGTACTTC
once	NA	TRBJ1-2	TRBV7-2	CASSHRSGTNNYGYTF	TGTGCCAGCAGCCACCGTAGCGGGACGAACAACTATGGCTACACCTTC
NA	TRBD2	TRBJ2-7	TRBV30	CAWSVRSSGSLYEQYF	TGTGCCTGGAGTGTACGGAGTAGCGGGAGCCTTTACGAGCAGTACTTC
NA	NA	TRBJ1-5	TRBV6-1	CASSGIQGSQPQHF	TGTGCCAGCAGTGGAATACAGGGTTCTCAGCCCCAGCATTTT
NA	TRBD2	TRBJ2-3	TRBV13	CASSLELAGVGSPYF	TGTGCCAGCAGCTTGGAACTAGCGGGAGTTGGGTCTCCGTATTTT
NA	TRBD1	TRBJ1-1	TRBV19	CASSPDREGRAEAFF	TGTGCCAGTAGCCCGGACAGGGAAGGGAGGGCTGAAGCTTTCTTT
NA	NA	TRBJ2-3	TRBV19	CASSIGGDTQYF	TGTGCCAGTAGTATAGGAGGAGATACGCAGTATTTT
NA	NA	TRBJ2-3	TRBV9	CASSVEGGKTQYF	TGTGCCAGCAGCGTAGAAGGAGGGAAGACGCAGTATTTT
NA	TRBD2	TRBJ2-3	TRBV30	CAWGLDTQYF	TGTGCCTGGGGACTAGACACGCAGTATTTT
NA	NA	TRBJ2-3	TRBV28	CASSLGETVRQYF	TGTGCCAGCAGTTTGGGTGAGACTGTGAGGCAGTATTTT
NA	TRBD1	TRBJ1-5	TRBV2	CASSWGQSNQPQHF	TGTGCCAGCAGTTGGGGACAGAGCAATCAGCCCCAGCATTTT
NA	NA	TRBJ1-5	TRBV4-3	CASSQDWTEGQPQHF	TGCGCCAGCAGCCAAGATTGGACCGAGGGTCAGCCCCAGCATTTT
NA	NA	TRBJ2-5	TRBV4-3	CASSQDYPERETQYF	TGCGCCAGCAGCCAAGATTATCCCGAGCGAGAGACCCAGTACTTC
NA	TRBD2	TRBJ2-7	TRBV4-1	CASSPSTSGVYEQYF	TGCGCCAGCAGCCCATCGACTAGCGGGGTATACGAGCAGTACTTC
NA	NA	TRBJ2-2	TRBV6-4	CASSEAPANTGELFF	TGTGCCAGCAGTGAGGCCCCCGCGAACACCGGGGAGCTGTTTTTT